These 15 T cell receptor beta chains were sequenced from one sample in a study of fetal regulatory T cell absence and autoimmunity. TCRdb's table, derived via immunoSEQ multiplex PCR, lists solely in-frame clones and lacks some. The repertoire holds approximately 49,000 clones, with around 85% as singletons. The source material was cord blood. These receptor sequences come from a newborn boy with IPEX syndrome.

The V gene is TRBV27, the J gene TRBJ1-2; 7 bases map to TRBD1. CDR1 is MNHEY, CDR2 SMNVEV, per germline (reference sequence). With V trimmed by 5 bases and J by 8 bases, 5 bases remained unmatched. This CDR3 spans 12 amino acids. This chain's CDR3 is CASSPQGSGYTF. CDR3 DNA: TGTGCCAGCAGTCCACAGGGGAGCGGCTACACCTTC.

The CDR3 loop is CASSSHLAGGYNEQFF. CDR3 bases: TGTGCCAGCAGCTCGCACCTAGCGGGGGGCTACAATGAGCAGTTCTTC. V usage is TRBV11-3 and J usage is TRBJ2-1; 11 bases match TRBD2. This CDR3 has 16 amino acids. Per the germline V gene, CDR1 is SGHNT and CDR2 is YENEEA. V trimming: 4 bases; J trimming: 3 bases; junction bases outside the gene matches: 5.

This rearrangement joins TRBV4-1 to TRBJ2-1, with D unclear. Germline V gene lookup returns CDR1 MGHRA and CDR2 YSYEKL. This CDR3 comprises 14 residues. Trimming took 1 base from V and 3 from J, leaving 7 bases between them. CDR3 amino acids: CASSQVVLYNEQFF. CDR3 sequence (DNA): TGCGCCAGCAGCCAAGTTGTCCTCTACAATGAGCAGTTCTTC.

The V gene is TRBV5-5, the J gene TRBJ2-1; TRBD1 aligns across 7 bases. The V and J ends lost 7 bases and 5 bases, in that order; junction bases with no gene match: 6. The length of the CDR3 is 13 residues. CDR1 is SGHKS, CDR2 YYEKEE, per germline (reference sequence). The CDR3 spells CASRPTGNNEQFF. In nucleotides, the CDR3 is TGTGCCAGCCGCCCGACAGGGAACAATGAGCAGTTCTTC.

This chain links TRBV14 with TRBJ1-1; D unresolved. The V gene lost 4 bases and the J gene lost 5 bases, with 14 bases spanning the gap. The CDR3 has 14 residues. Germline CDR1 SGHDN, CDR2 FVKESK. The CDR3 spells CASSPLNVGTEAFF. The DNA of the CDR3 is TGTGCCAGCAGCCCCCTAAATGTGGGGACTGAAGCTTTCTTT.

The chain joins TRBV6-5 to TRBJ2-1, with 8 bases aligning to TRBD1. This CDR3 has 15 residues. The J segment lost 3 bases and the V segment lost 7 bases, leaving 8 bases of the junction unmatched. The germline V gene has CDR1 MNHEY and CDR2 SVGAGI. CDR3 protein: CASTPYGQGYNEQFF. The DNA of the CDR3 is TGTGCCAGCACCCCGTACGGACAGGGCTACAATGAGCAGTTCTTC.

The V gene is TRBV19, the J gene TRBJ2-5, with 8 bases lining up with TRBD2. The V gene's germline CDR1 is LNHDA and CDR2 SQIVND (reference sequence). V lost 3 bases to trimming and J lost 1 base; unmatched junction nucleotides: 4. The CDR3 covers 15 residues. CDR3 in DNA: TGTGCCAGTAGTATTTCGGGGGGGCTCCAAGAGACCCAGTACTTC. Amino acid sequence: CASSISGGLQETQYF.

The rearrangement links TRBV7-8 to TRBJ1-1; no clear D gene. The CDR3 runs to 17 residues. The ends were cut back, 5 bases at V and 6 bases at J, with 25 bases in the middle. CDR1 is SGHVS, CDR2 FQNEAQ, per germline. CDR3 DNA sequence: TGTGCCAGCAGCGTACGACCCTGGAGTCCGAAACTCGCTGAAGCTTTCTTT. It specifies CASSVRPWSPKLAEAFF.

This chain links TRBV7-9 with TRBJ2-5; possibly TRBD2 for D (5 bases). Trimming took off 1 base at V and 4 bases at J, with 16 bases between the two ends. Germline V gives CDR1 SEHNR, CDR2 FQNEAQ (reference sequence). The CDR3 consists of 16 residues. CDR3 coding DNA: TGTGCCAGCAGCTTAGGCCCCCACCGGGATAGAGAGACCCAGTACTTC. Translating it yields CASSLGPHRDRETQYF.

The chain carries TRBV25-1 and TRBJ2-3; TRBD1 matches at 8 bases. J was trimmed by 2 bases and V by 7 bases; bases with no gene match: 2. CDR1 is MGHDK, CDR2 SYGVNS, per germline. This CDR3 is built from 13 residues. CDR3 DNA sequence: TGTGCCAGCAAGACAGGGGCCACAGATACGCAGTATTTT. Translation: CASKTGATDTQYF.

This clone was seen a few times. The V call is TRBV6-1, the J call TRBJ1-2; D remains unclear. Per the germline V gene, CDR1 is MNHNS and CDR2 is SASEGT. With 3 bases removed from V and 0 bases from J, the gap between germline ends came to 14 bases. There are 16 residues in the CDR3. CDR3 amino acids: CASSELWKQSNYGYTF. CDR3 DNA: TGTGCCAGCAGTGAGCTCTGGAAACAGTCTAACTATGGCTACACCTTC.

The V call is TRBV5-1, the J call TRBJ1-3; D gene unclear. The germline V and J ends were trimmed by 1 base and 4 bases, with 3 bases remaining between them. The CDR3 runs 12 residues. The V gene's germline CDR1 is SGHRS and CDR2 YFSETQ. CDR3 residues: CASSLTGNTIYF. The CDR3 nucleotides read TGCGCCAGCAGCTTGACGGGAAACACCATATATTTT.

The rearrangement uses TRBV6-1 and TRBJ2-7; D possibly uses TRBD1 or TRBD2 (5 bases each). Trimming pared 7 bases from V and 3 bases from J, leaving 13 bases between. There are 13 residues in the CDR3. Germline V gene lookup returns CDR1 MNHNS and CDR2 SASEGT. The chain's CDR3 is CASTYGTGYEQYF. CDR3 nucleotides: TGTGCCAGCACGTACGGGACGGGCTACGAGCAGTACTTC.

The genes are TRBV10-3 and TRBJ1-1; the match to TRBD1 covers 7 bases. Germline CDR1 is ENHRY and CDR2 is SYGVKD. The ends lost 2 bases at V and 2 bases at J; junction bases unmatched: 8. CDR3 size: 16 residues. The CDR3 loop is CAISEHRTGANTEAFF. The CDR3 bases are TGTGCCATCAGTGAGCACAGGACAGGCGCTAACACTGAAGCTTTCTTT.

This chain links TRBV5-1 with TRBJ2-1, with 12 positions matching TRBD2. The CDR3 spans 17 residues. Germline V lookup: CDR1 SGHRS, CDR2 YFSETQ. The ends lost 1 base at V and 7 bases at J; junction bases unmatched: 9. CDR3 sequence (DNA): TGCGCCAGCAGCTTGTGGGTGACTAGCGGGAGTCGGAATGAGCAGTTCTTC. This encodes CASSLWVTSGSRNEQFF.